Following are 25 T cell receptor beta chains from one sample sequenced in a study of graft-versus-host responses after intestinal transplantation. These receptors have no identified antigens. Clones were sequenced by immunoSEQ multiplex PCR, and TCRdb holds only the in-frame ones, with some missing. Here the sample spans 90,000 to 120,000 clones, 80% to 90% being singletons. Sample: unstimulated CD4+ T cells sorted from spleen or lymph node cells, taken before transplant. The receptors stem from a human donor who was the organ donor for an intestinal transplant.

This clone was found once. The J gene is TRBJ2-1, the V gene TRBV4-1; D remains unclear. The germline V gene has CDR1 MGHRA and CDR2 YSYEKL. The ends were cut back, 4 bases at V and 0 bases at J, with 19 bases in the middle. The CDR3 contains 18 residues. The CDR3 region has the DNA TGCGCCAGCAGCCTGAGTCGGCGGCAGCCAAACTCCTACAATGAGCAGTTCTTC. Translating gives CASSLSRRQPNSYNEQFF.

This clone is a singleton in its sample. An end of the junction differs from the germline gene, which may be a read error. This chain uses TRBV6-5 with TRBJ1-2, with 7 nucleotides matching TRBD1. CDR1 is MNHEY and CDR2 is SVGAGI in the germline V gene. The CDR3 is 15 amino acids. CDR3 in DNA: TGTGCCAGCAGTGACTCGACAGGGCGTACCTATGGCTACACCTTC. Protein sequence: CASSDSTGRTYGYTF.

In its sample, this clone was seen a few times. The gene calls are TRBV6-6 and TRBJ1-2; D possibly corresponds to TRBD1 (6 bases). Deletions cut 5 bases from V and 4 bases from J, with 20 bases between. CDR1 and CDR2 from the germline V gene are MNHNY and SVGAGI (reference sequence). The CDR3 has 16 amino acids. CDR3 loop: CASSLGGGWEGYGYTF. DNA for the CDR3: TGTGCCAGCAGTCTCGGGGGGGGCTGGGAGGGCTATGGCTACACCTTC.

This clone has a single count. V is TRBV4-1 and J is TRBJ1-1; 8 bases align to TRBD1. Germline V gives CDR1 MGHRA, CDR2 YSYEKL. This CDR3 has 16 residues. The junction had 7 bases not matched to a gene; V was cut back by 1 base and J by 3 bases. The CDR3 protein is CASSQASHRGYTEAFF. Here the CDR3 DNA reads TGCGCCAGCAGCCAAGCCTCGCACAGGGGGTACACTGAAGCTTTCTTT.

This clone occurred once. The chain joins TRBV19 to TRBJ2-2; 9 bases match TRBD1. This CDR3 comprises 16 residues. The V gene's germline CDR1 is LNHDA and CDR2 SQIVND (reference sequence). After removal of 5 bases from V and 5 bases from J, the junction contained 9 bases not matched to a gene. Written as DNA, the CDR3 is TGTGCCAGTAGTTCTGGGACAGGGATAAGGACCGGGGAGCTGTTTTTT. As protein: CASSSGTGIRTGELFF.

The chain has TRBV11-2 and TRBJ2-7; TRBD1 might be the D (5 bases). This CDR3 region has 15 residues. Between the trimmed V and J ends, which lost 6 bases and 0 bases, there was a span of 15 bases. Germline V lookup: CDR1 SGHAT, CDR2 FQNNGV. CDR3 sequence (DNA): TGTGCCAGCAGGAAGCCAGGGAAGAGCTCCTACGAGCAGTACTTC. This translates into CASRKPGKSSYEQYF.

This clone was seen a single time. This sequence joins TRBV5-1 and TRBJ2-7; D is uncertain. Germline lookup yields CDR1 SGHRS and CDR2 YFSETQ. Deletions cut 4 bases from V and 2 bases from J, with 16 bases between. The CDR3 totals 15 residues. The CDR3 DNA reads TGCGCCAGCAGCCGCGAAACTCTAGATGCCTACGAGCAGTACTTC. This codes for CASSRETLDAYEQYF.

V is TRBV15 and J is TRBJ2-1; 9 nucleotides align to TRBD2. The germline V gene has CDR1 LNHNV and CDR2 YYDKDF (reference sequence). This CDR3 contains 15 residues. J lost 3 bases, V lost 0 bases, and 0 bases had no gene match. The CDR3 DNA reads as TGTGCCACCAGCAGAGATAGCGGGAGCTACAATGAGCAGTTCTTC. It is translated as CATSRDSGSYNEQFF.

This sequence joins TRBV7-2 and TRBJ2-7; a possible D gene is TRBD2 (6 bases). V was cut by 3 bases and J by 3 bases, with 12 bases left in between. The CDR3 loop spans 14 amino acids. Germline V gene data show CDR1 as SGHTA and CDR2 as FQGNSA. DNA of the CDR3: TGTGCCAGCAGCTTTGGCCGCGGGGACTACGAGCAGTACTTC. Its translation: CASSFGRGDYEQYF.

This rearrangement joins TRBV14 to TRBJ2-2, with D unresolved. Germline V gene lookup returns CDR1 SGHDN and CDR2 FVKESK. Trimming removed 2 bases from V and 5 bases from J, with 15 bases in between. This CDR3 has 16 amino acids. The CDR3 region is CASSQKWARVTGELFF. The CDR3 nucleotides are TGTGCCAGCAGCCAAAAGTGGGCGCGAGTGACCGGGGAGCTGTTTTTT.

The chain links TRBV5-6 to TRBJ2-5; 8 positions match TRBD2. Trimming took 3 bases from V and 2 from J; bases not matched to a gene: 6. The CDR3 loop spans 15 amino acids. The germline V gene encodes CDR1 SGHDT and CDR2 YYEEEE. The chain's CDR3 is CASSSTGGLQETQYF. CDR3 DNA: TGTGCCAGCAGCTCTACGGGAGGGCTTCAAGAGACCCAGTACTTC.

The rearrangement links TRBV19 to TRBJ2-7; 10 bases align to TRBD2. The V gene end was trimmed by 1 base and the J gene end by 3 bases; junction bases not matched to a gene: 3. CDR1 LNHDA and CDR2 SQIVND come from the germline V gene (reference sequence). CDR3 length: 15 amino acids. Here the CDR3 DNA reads TGTGCCAGTAGTATAGGAGGGACTAGCGTCTACGAGCAGTACTTC. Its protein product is CASSIGGTSVYEQYF.

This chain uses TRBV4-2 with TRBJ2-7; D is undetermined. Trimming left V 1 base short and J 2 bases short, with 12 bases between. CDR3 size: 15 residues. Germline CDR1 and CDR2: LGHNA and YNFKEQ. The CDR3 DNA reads TGTGCCAGCAGCCAAGTAACTGGCCCTGCCTACGAGCAGTACTTC. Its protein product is CASSQVTGPAYEQYF.

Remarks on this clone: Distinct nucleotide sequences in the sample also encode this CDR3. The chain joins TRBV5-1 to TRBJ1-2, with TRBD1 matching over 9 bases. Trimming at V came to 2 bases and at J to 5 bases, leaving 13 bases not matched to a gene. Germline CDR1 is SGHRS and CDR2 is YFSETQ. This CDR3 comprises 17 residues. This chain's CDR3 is CASSLPGQGVGLYGYTF. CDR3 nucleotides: TGCGCCAGCAGCTTACCGGGACAGGGTGTGGGGCTTTATGGCTACACCTTC.

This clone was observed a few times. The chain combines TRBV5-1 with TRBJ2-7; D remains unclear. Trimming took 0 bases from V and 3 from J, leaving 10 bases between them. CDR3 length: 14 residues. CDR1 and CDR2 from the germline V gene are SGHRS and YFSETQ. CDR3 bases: TGCGCCAGCAGCTTGGGAGACAAGAACTACGAGCAGTACTTC. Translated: CASSLGDKNYEQYF.

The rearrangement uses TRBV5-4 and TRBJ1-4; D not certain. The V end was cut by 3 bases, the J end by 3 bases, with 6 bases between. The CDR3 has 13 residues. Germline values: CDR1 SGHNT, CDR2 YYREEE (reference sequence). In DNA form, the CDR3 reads TGTGCCAGCAGCTCGGACGCTAATGAAAAACTGTTTTTT. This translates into CASSSDANEKLFF.

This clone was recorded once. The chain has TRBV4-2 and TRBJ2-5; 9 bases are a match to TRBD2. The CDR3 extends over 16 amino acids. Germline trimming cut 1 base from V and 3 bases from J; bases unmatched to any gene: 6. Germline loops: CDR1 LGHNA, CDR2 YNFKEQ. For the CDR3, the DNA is TGTGCCAGCAGCCAAGGTGGGACTAGCAGTGAAGAGACCCAGTACTTC. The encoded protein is CASSQGGTSSEETQYF.

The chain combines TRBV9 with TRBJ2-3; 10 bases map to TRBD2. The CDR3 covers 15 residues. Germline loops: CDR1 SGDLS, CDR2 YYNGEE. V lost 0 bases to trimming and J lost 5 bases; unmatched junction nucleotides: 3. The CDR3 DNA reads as TGTGCCAGCAGCGTAGGTCCTAGCGGGGGAGATACGCAGTATTTT. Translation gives CASSVGPSGGDTQYF. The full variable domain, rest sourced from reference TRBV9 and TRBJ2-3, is DSGVTQTPKHLITATGQRVTLRCSPRSGDLSVYWYQQSLDQGLQFLIQYYNGEERAKGNILERFSAQQFPDLHSELNLSSLELGDSALYFCASSVGPSGGDTQYFGPGTRLTVL.

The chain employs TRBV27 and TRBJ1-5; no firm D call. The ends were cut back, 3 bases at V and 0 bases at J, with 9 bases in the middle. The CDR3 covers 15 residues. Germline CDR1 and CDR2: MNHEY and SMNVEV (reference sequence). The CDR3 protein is CASSFRGLSNQPQHF. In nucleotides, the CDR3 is TGTGCCAGCAGTTTCAGAGGGCTTAGCAATCAGCCCCAGCATTTT.

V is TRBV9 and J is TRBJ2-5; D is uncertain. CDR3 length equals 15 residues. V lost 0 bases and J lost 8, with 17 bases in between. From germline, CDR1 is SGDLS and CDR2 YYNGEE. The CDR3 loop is CASSVVAGPRETQYF. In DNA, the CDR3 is TGTGCCAGCAGCGTAGTCGCAGGTCCAAGAGAAACCCAGTACTTC. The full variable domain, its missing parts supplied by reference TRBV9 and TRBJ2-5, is DSGVTQTPKHLITATGQRVTLRCSPRSGDLSVYWYQQSLDQGLQFLIQYYNGEERAKGNILERFSAQQFPDLHSELNLSSLELGDSALYFCASSVVAGPRETQYFGPGTRLLVL.

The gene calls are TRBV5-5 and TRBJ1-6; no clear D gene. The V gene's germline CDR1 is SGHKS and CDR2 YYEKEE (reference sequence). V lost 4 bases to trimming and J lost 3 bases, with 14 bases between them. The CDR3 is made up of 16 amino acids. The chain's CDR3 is CASSHRPGLYNSPLHF. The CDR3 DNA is TGTGCCAGCAGCCATCGACCGGGCCTCTATAATTCACCCCTCCACTTT. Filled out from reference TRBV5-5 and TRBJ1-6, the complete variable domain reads DAGVTQSPTHLIKTRGQQVTLRCSPISGHKSVSWYQQVLGQGPQFIFQYYEKEERGRGNFPDRFSARQFPNYSSELNVNALLLGDSALYLCASSHRPGLYNSPLHFGNGTRLTVT.

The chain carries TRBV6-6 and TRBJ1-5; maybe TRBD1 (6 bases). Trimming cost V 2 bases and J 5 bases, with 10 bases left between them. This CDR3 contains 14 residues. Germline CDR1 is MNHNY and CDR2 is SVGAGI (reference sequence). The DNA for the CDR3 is TGTGCCAGCAGTTACCAGGGGAGGGATCAGCCCCAGCATTTT. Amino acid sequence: CASSYQGRDQPQHF.

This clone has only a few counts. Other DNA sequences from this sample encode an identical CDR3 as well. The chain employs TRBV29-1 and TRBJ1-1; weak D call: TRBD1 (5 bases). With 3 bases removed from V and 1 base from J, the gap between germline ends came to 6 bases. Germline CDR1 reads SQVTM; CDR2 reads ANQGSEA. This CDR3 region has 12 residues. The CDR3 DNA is TGCAGCGTTGAGGGGGGGAACACTGAAGCTTTCTTT. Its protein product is CSVEGGNTEAFF. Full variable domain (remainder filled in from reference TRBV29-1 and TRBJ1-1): SAVISQKPSRDICQRGTSLTIQCQVDSQVTMMFWYRQQPGQSLTLIATANQGSEATYESGFVIDKFPISRPNLTFSTLTVSNMSPEDSSIYLCSVEGGNTEAFFGQGTRLTVV.

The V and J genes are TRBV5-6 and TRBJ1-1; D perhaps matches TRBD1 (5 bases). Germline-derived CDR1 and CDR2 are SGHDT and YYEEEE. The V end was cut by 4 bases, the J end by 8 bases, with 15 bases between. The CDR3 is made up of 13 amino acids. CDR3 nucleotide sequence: TGTGCCAGCAGCGCCCTATGGGGCGGAGAAGCTTTCTTT. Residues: CASSALWGGEAFF.

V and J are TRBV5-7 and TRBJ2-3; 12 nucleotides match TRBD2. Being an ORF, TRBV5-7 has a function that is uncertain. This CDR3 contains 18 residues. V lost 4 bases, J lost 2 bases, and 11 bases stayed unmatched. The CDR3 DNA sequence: TGTGCCAGCAGCCCCGGACTAGCGGGATACCCAAACACAGATACGCAGTATTTT. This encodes CASSPGLAGYPNTDTQYF.